These 16 T cell receptor beta chains were sequenced from one sample in a study of T cell repertoires and HLA-DP antigens. Which antigens these TCRs recognize remains unknown. Assay used: immunoSEQ multiplex PCR; TCRdb lists only in-frame clones, some missing. This sample has approximately 100,000 clones, with about 89% found just once. Sequenced: CD4+ T cells from PBMCs. The receptors here all came from a man aged 50 to 59 in good health and CMV-seronegative.

V usage is TRBV5-1 and J usage is TRBJ2-5; D is tentatively TRBD1 or TRBD2 (5 bases each). V shed 3 bases and J shed 4 bases, with 10 bases lying between them. The CDR3 totals 13 residues. Looked up from germline, CDR1 is SGHRS and CDR2 is YFSETQ. The CDR3 coding sequence is TGCGCCAGCAGCTCCGGGACGTTAGAGACCCAGTACTTC. Amino acid sequence: CASSSGTLETQYF. Filled out from reference TRBV5-1 and TRBJ2-5, the complete variable domain reads KAGVTQTPRYLIKTRGQQVTLSCSPISGHRSVSWYQQTPGQGLQFLFEYFSETQRNKGNFPGRFSGRQFSNSRSEMNVSTLELGDSALYLCASSSGTLETQYFGPGTRLLVL.

This chain links TRBV7-2 with TRBJ2-3; D call uncertain. This CDR3 is 17 amino acids long. V lost 0 bases, J lost 0 bases, and 13 bases lay in between. The germline CDR1 and CDR2 sequences are SGHTA and FQGNSA. DNA of the CDR3: TGTGCCAGCAGCTTAGCACGCGGACCCACTAGCACAGATACGCAGTATTTT. Amino acid sequence: CASSLARGPTSTDTQYF.

V and J are TRBV4-1 and TRBJ2-4; 7 bases agree with TRBD1. Trimming removed 3 bases from V and 1 base from J; junction bases left unmatched: 6. The CDR3 length is 16 residues. CDR1 and CDR2 (germline): MGHRA, YSYEKL. CDR3 in DNA: TGCGCCAGCAGCCAGGCGAAACAGGGGGCCAAAAACATTCAGTACTTC. This translates into CASSQAKQGAKNIQYF.

The genes are TRBV7-9 and TRBJ2-1; D possibly corresponds to TRBD1 (5 bases). The CDR3 runs 14 residues. Germline values: CDR1 SEHNR, CDR2 FQNEAQ (reference sequence). The V end was cut by 5 bases, the J end by 6 bases, with 14 bases between. CDR3 sequence: CASSKGHLTNEQFF. CDR3 nucleotide sequence: TGTGCCAGCAGCAAAGGACACCTCACCAATGAGCAGTTCTTC. The whole variable domain, filled in from reference TRBV7-9 and TRBJ2-1, reads DTGVSQNPRHKITKRGQNVTFRCDPISEHNRLYWYRQTLGQGPEFLTYFQNEAQLEKSRLLSDRFSAERPKGSFSTLEIQRTEQGDSAMYLCASSKGHLTNEQFFGPGTRLTVL.

This chain uses TRBV14 with TRBJ2-7, with D perhaps matching TRBD1 or TRBD2 (5 bases each). V was clipped by 5 bases and J by 2 bases, with 13 bases between them. Germline V gene sequence: CDR1 SGHDN, CDR2 FVKESK. This CDR3 has 14 amino acids. CDR3 DNA sequence: TGTGCCAGCAGCGTCCGGGACGGGACCTACGAGCAGTACTTC. Its translation is CASSVRDGTYEQYF. Variable domain in full (rest from reference TRBV14 and TRBJ2-7): EAGVTQFPSHSVIEKGQTVTLRCDPISGHDNLYWYRRVMGKEIKFLLHFVKESKQDESGMPNNRFLAERTGGTYSTLKVQPAELEDSGVYFCASSVRDGTYEQYFGPGTRLTVT.

This clone was observed once. The chain couples TRBV6-1 to TRBJ1-6; 7 bases fit TRBD1. The CDR3 has 15 amino acids. In germline, CDR1 is MNHNS, CDR2 SASEGT. With V trimmed by 6 bases and J by 8 bases, 10 bases remained unmatched. The CDR3 region has the DNA TGTGCCAGCAGAAAAGTACAGGGGAAGGATTCACCCCTCCACTTT. Translation: CASRKVQGKDSPLHF.

The chain combines TRBV7-2 with TRBJ2-1, with 9 nucleotides matching TRBD2. J was trimmed by 11 bases and V by 5 bases; bases with no gene match: 10. The CDR3 contains 14 residues. Germline V gives CDR1 SGHTA, CDR2 FQGNSA. CDR3 DNA sequence: TGTGCCAGCAGCGCTGGGGGGCTAGCGGGAAAGCAGTTCTTC. Translation gives CASSAGGLAGKQFF.

The chain is built from TRBV29-1 and TRBJ2-5; D might be TRBD1 (6 bases). Germline CDR1 is SQVTM and CDR2 is ANQGSEA. Trimming removed 5 bases from V and 3 bases from J, with 10 bases in between. This CDR3 spans 12 amino acids. The CDR3 reads CSVLTGKETQYF. The CDR3 nucleotides read TGCAGCGTTTTAACAGGGAAAGAGACCCAGTACTTC.

The chain couples TRBV9 to TRBJ2-3, with TRBD2 matching over 10 bases. CDR1 and CDR2 (germline): SGDLS, YYNGEE. V lost 0 bases to trimming and J lost 5 bases; unmatched junction nucleotides: 6. The CDR3 contains 16 residues. The CDR3 spells CASSVDGSGRVDTQYF. In DNA form, the CDR3 reads TGTGCCAGCAGCGTAGATGGCAGCGGGAGGGTAGATACGCAGTATTTT.

The chain combines TRBV15 with TRBJ2-1; possible D gene TRBD1, 7 bases. Trimming stripped 2 bases from V and 4 bases from J, with 15 bases between. The CDR3 has 16 residues. Germline CDR1 and CDR2: LNHNV and YYDKDF (reference sequence). As DNA, the CDR3 is TGTGCCACCAGCAGATCCAGGGGGGCTACGTACAATGAGCAGTTCTTC. This gives the protein CATSRSRGATYNEQFF.

The gene calls are TRBV13 and TRBJ2-7, with 7 positions matching TRBD1. CDR3 size: 16 residues. The V segment lost 3 bases and the J segment 2 bases; nucleotides outside the gene matches: 10. CDR1 and CDR2 from the germline V gene are PRHDT and FYEKMQ (reference sequence). CDR3 DNA: TGTGCCAGCAGCTTTGGAGGACAGGTTCTTCCCTACGAGCAGTACTTC. Protein product: CASSFGGQVLPYEQYF.

V is TRBV18 and J is TRBJ2-7, with D perhaps matching TRBD1 (6 bases). The CDR3 runs 15 residues. Per the germline V gene, CDR1 is KGHSH and CDR2 is LQKENI. V lost 1 base, J lost 6 bases, and 16 bases lay in between. In DNA form, the CDR3 reads TGTGCCAGCTCACCACGGACTCAGGGGATTCCCGAGCAGTACTTC. Amino acid sequence: CASSPRTQGIPEQYF.

In DNA, the CDR3 is TGTGCCAGCAGTCACGGGGGCGGCTTTGAGAGGACTGAAGCTTTCTTT. This codes for CASSHGGGFERTEAFF. The chain carries TRBV14 and TRBJ1-1, with D possibly being TRBD1 (6 bases). The CDR3 runs to 16 residues. CDR1 is SGHDN and CDR2 is FVKESK in the germline V gene. V gave up 6 bases and J gave up 5 bases, with 22 bases separating them.

The chain links TRBV18 to TRBJ2-4, with 11 bases that match TRBD1. Germline V CDR1 and CDR2: KGHSH, LQKENI. Trimming took 4 bases from V and 9 from J; bases not matched to a gene: 5. The CDR3 contains 14 residues. The CDR3 DNA reads as TGTGCCAGCTCACAAGGGACAGGGGGAGGCATTCAGTACTTC. This sequence encodes CASSQGTGGGIQYF. The whole variable domain, remainder taken from reference TRBV18 and TRBJ2-4, is NAGVMQNPRHLVRRRGQEARLRCSPMKGHSHVYWYRQLPEEGLKFMVYLQKENIIDESGMPKERFSAEFPKEGPSILRIQQVVRGDSAAYFCASSQGTGGGIQYFGAGTRLSVL.

V and J are TRBV30 and TRBJ2-7, with D perhaps matching TRBD1 or TRBD2 (5 bases each). This CDR3 region has 14 residues. Trimming stripped 3 bases from V and 2 bases from J, with 14 bases between. CDR1 GTSNPN and CDR2 SVGIG come from the germline V gene (reference sequence). DNA of the CDR3: TGTGCCTGGAGAGGAGGACATAGGACCTACGAGCAGTACTTC. Amino acid sequence: CAWRGGHRTYEQYF. The whole variable domain, filled in from reference TRBV30 and TRBJ2-7, reads SQTIHQWPATLVQPVGSPLSLECTVEGTSNPNLYWYRQAAGRGLQLLFYSVGIGQISSEVPQNLSASRPQDRQFILSSKKLLLSDSGFYLCAWRGGHRTYEQYFGPGTRLTVT.

V gene TRBV6-1 combines with J gene TRBJ2-7; D perhaps matches TRBD1 (6 bases). This CDR3 is 12 amino acids long. Germline loops: CDR1 MNHNS, CDR2 SASEGT. V lost 6 bases and J lost 2, with 8 bases in between. The CDR3 DNA reads as TGTGCCAGCAGAAGACAGGCCTACGAGCAGTACTTC. This encodes CASRRQAYEQYF.